This entry describes one T cell receptor (beta chain). The antigen is not known. The same CDR3 also results from other DNA sequences found in this sample. This entry comes from a study of T cells in tumors after PD-1 blockade. In the study overall: Treatment was either pembrolizumab 200 mg every 3 weeks or cemiplimab 350 mg every 2 weeks.

This CDR3 contains 14 residues. Germline V gene lookup returns CDR1 SGDLS and CDR2 YYNGEE. V shed 4 bases and J shed 1 base, with 11 bases lying between them. Study results and caveats: Two pre-treatment samples showed no clonal replacement between them.

Profiled with immunoSEQ multiplex PCR; TCRdb holds only in-frame clones, not every one. The sample consists of roughly 9,800 clones, approximately 61% of them appearing once. This rearrangement joins TRBV9 to TRBJ1-1; the D is unclear. The sequences come from tumor tissue, collected after anti-PD-1 treatment. This TCR came from a human donor with basal cell carcinoma. CDR3: CASSSQTGNTEAFF. Written as DNA, the CDR3 is TGTGCCAGCAGCTCCCAGACGGGGAACACTGAAGCTTTCTTT.